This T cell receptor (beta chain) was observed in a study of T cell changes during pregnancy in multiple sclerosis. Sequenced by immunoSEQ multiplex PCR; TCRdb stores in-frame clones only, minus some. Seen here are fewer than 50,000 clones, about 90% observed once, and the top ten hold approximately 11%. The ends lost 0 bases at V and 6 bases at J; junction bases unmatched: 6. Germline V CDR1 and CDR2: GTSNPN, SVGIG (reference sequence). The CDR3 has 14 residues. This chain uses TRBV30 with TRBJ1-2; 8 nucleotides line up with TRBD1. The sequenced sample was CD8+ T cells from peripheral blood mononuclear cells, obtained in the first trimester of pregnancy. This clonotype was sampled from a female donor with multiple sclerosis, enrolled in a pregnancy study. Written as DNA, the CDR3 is TGTGCCTGGAGTGTTGCCGACAGGGGCCATGGCTACACCTTC. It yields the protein CAWSVADRGHGYTF.